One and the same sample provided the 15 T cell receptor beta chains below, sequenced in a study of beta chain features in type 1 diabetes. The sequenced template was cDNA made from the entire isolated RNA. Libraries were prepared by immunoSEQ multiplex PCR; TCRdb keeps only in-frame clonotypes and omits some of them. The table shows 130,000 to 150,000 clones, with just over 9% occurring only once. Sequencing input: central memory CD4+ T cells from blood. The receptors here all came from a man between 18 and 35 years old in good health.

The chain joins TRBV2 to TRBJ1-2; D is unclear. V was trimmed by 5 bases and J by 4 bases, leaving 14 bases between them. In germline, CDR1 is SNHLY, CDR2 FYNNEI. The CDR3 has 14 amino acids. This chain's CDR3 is CASSNSNNGYGYTF. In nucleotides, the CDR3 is TGTGCCAGCAGTAACAGTAATAATGGCTATGGCTACACCTTC.

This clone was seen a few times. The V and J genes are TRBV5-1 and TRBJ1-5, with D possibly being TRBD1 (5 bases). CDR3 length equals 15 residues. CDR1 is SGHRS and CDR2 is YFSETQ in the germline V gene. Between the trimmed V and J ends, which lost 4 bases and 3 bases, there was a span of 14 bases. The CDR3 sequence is CASSAGGADNQPQHF. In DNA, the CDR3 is TGCGCCAGCAGCGCTGGCGGGGCAGACAATCAGCCCCAGCATTTT.

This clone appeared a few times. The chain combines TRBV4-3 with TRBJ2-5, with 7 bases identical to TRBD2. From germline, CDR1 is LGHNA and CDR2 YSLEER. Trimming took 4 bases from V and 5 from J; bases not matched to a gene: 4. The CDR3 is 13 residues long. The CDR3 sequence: CASSPTSRETQYF. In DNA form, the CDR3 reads TGCGCCAGCAGCCCGACTAGCCGGGAGACCCAGTACTTC.

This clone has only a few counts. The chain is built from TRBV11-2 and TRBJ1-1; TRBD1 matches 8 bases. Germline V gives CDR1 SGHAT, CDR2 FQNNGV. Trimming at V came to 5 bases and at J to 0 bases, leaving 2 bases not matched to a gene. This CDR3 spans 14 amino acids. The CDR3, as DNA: TGTGCCAGCAGCGTGGACAGGGTGAACACTGAAGCTTTCTTT. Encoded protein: CASSVDRVNTEAFF.

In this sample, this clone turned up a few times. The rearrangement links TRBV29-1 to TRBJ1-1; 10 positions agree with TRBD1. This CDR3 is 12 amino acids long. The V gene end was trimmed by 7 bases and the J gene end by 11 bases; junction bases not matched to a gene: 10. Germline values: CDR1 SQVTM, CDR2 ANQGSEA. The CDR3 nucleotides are TGCAGCGCAACTGACAGGGGGCTTGTCGCTTTCTTT. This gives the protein CSATDRGLVAFF. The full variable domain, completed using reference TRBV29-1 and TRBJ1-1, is SAVISQKPSRDICQRGTSLTIQCQVDSQVTMMFWYRQQPGQSLTLIATANQGSEATYESGFVIDKFPISRPNLTFSTLTVSNMSPEDSSIYLCSATDRGLVAFFGQGTRLTVV.

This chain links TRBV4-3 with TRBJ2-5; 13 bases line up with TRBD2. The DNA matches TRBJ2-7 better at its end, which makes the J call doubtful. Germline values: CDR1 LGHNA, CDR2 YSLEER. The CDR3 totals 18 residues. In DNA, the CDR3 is TGCGCCAGCAGCCAAGAAGGAGGGATGGGACTAGCGGGGACCGAGCAGTACTTC. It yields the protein CASSQEGGMGLAGTEQYF.

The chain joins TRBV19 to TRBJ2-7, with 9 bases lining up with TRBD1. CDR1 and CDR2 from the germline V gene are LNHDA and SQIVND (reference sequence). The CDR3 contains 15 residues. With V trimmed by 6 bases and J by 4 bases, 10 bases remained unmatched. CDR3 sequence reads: CASSRPRQGVYEQYF. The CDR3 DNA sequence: TGTGCCAGTAGCAGACCCCGACAGGGGGTATACGAGCAGTACTTC.

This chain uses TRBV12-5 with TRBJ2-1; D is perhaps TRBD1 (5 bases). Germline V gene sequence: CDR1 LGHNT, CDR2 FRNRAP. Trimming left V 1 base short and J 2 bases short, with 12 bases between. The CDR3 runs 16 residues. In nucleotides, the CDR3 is TGTGCTAGTGGTTTGGACAGGTATCCCACCTACAATGAGCAGTTCTTC. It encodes CASGLDRYPTYNEQFF.

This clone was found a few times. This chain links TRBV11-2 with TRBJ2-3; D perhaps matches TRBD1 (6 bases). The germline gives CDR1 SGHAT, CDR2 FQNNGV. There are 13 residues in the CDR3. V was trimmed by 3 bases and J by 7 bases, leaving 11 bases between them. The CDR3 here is CASSFPGENTQYF. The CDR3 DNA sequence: TGTGCCAGCAGCTTCCCAGGGGAAAATACGCAGTATTTT.

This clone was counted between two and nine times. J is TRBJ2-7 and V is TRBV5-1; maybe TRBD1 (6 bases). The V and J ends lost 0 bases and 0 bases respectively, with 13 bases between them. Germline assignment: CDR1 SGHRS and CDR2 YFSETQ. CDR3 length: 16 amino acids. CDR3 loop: CASSLAAGATSYEQYF. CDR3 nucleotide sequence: TGCGCCAGCAGCTTGGCCGCAGGGGCGACCTCCTACGAGCAGTACTTC.

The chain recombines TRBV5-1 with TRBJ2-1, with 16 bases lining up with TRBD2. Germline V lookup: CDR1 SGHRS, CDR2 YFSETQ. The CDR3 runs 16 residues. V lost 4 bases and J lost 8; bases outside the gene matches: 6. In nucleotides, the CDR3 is TGCGCCAGCAGCCCCGGGACTAGCGGGGGGGCCGATGAGCAGTTCTTC. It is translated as CASSPGTSGGADEQFF.

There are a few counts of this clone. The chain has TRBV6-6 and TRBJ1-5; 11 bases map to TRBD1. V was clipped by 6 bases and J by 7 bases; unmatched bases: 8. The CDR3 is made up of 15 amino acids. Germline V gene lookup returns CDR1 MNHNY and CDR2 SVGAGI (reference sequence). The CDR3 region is CASRIGQGAWQPQHF. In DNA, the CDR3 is TGTGCCAGCAGGATCGGACAGGGGGCATGGCAGCCCCAGCATTTT.

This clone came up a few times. CDR3 in amino acids: CASSSTNRVRGYNEQFF. CDR3 nucleotides: TGTGCCAGCAGCTCGACCAACAGGGTAAGAGGGTACAATGAGCAGTTCTTC. The V and J genes are TRBV7-9 and TRBJ2-1, with D maybe TRBD1 (6 bases). The CDR3 is 17 amino acids. CDR1 is SEHNR, CDR2 FQNEAQ, per germline (reference sequence). Trimming removed 4 bases from V and 4 bases from J, with 20 bases in between.

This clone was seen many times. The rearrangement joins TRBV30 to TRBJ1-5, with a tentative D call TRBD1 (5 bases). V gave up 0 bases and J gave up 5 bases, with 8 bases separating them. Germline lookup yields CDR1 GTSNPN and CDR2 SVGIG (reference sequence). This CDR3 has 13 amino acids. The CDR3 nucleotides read TGTGCCTGGAGTGTGGGGCCCGATCAGCCCCAGCATTTT. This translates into CAWSVGPDQPQHF.

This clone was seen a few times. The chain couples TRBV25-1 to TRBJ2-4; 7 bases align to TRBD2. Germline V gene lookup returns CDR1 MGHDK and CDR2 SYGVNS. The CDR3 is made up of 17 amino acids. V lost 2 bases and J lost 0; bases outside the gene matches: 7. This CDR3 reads CASSEPQAGIAKNIQYF. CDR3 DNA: TGTGCCAGCAGTGAACCCCAAGCGGGGATAGCCAAAAACATTCAGTACTTC.